Sequencing of this T cell receptor beta chain was carried out in a study of shared clonotypes between healthy human individuals. Whole-study results and caveats: A reduction in generation probabilities was seen for non-shared clonotypes relative to those shared by all four donors.

J gave up 5 bases and V 4 bases, and 8 bases lay outside the gene matches. This CDR3 is 14 amino acids long. Germline CDR1 and CDR2: LNHDA and SQIVND (reference sequence). Both subsets, CD45RA+ naive and CD45RA-negative memory, were split from the CD4+ cells. As for this clone: Its specificity is not known.

An even split of each subset's genomic DNA across several immunoSEQ plates was performed. Assay used: immunoSEQ multiplex PCR; TCRdb lists only in-frame clones, some missing. The table lists fewer than 1.8 million clones, approximately 98.5% of them singletons, with around 0.38% in the top ten. The sequence was collected from a man aged 25-45 years in good health. This chain uses TRBV19 with TRBJ2-7; 7 bases map to TRBD1. The sample taken for sequencing was naive CD4+ T cells sorted from blood. Regarding subset: CD45RA+ positively selected. The CDR3 region is CASSTYTGAHEQYF. The CDR3 coding sequence is TGTGCCAGTAGTACCTATACAGGGGCCCACGAGCAGTACTTC.